A selection of T cell receptor beta chains follows, all from one sample in a study of blood T cell repertoires in COVID-19. Data came from immunoSEQ multiplex PCR; TCRdb stores just in-frame clones and leaves some out. The data show a few hundred thousand clones, around four fifths seen once. The sample taken for sequencing was PBMCs or T cells enriched from blood (not recorded which). The receptor source for this set is a man aged 25-45 years with acute COVID-19. CDR3s include the opening cysteine and the closing phenylalanine or tryptophan. The order of the fields is J gene, V gene, clone size, D gene, CDR3 DNA, CDR3 protein. D genes are given only for firm matches. Rows give clone size only sometimes, using once, few, many, or a class for an expanded clone.

TRBJ1-2 TRBV6-5 NA TRBD1 TGTGCCAGCAGAGGGACAGGGGTAGGCTACACCTTC CASRGTGVGYTF
TRBJ1-1 TRBV7-6 NA TRBD1 TGTGCCAGCGCGGGACAGACCACTGAAGCTTTCTTT CASAGQTTEAFF
TRBJ1-1 TRBV5-5 NA TRBD1 TGTGCCAGCAGCCAGACAGGGGTGGGCACTGAAGCTTTCTTT CASSQTGVGTEAFF
TRBJ1-1 TRBV6-5 NA TRBD1 TGTGCCAGCAAGAGAACAGGGGCAACGGCTTTCTTT CASKRTGATAFF
TRBJ2-1 TRBV5-1 NA TRBD1 TGCGCCAGCAGCGGCTGGACAGGGGAATCCTACAATGAGCAGTTCTTC CASSGWTGESYNEQFF
TRBJ2-1 TRBV9 NA NA TGTGCCAGCAGCGTATCCAGGAACAATGAGCAGTTCTTC CASSVSRNNEQFF
TRBJ2-1 TRBV11-3 NA NA TGTGCCAGCAGCAGACGGGGTAGCGAGCTCTACAATGAGCAGTTCTTC CASSRRGSELYNEQFF
TRBJ1-1 TRBV11-3 few NA TGTGCCAGCAGCTTCGCCCCGTCGAGGGATGGAGCTTTCTTT CASSFAPSRDGAFF
TRBJ1-2 TRBV12-3/TRBV12-4 NA TRBD1 TGTGCCAGCAGGGGAAGACAGGGGGAAGGCTACACCTTC CASRGRQGEGYTF
TRBJ1-2 TRBV19 NA TRBD1 TGTGCCAGTAGTGCGACAGGGGGCGGCTATGGCTACACCTTC CASSATGGGYGYTF
TRBJ2-6 TRBV3-1/TRBV3-2 NA NA TGTGCCAGCAGCCAACAGGCTTCTGGGGCCAACGTCCTGACTTTC CASSQQASGANVLTF
TRBJ1-5 TRBV5-8 few TRBD1 TGTGCCAGCAGCTCCGGACAGGGCATGAATCAGCCCCAGCATTTT CASSSGQGMNQPQHF
TRBJ1-2 TRBV15 NA TRBD1 TGTGCCACCAGCAGAGTAGGGACAGGGACGATGGGGGGCTACACCTTC CATSRVGTGTMGGYTF
TRBJ1-5 TRBV19 NA TRBD1 TGTGCCAGTAGCGTCCAGGGGGGCGAGCCCCAGCATTTT CASSVQGGEPQHF
TRBJ1-6 TRBV18 NA NA TGTGCCAGCTCAGCGAGCTCCTATAATTCACCCCTCCACTTT CASSASSYNSPLHF
TRBJ1-2 TRBV7-6 NA TRBD1 TGTGCCAGCAGCGAAGGGACAGCGGGTTATGGCTACACCTTC CASSEGTAGYGYTF
TRBJ2-2 TRBV6-6 NA TRBD2 TGTGCCAGCAGTTACAGGGCGGGAGCTGGCACCGGGGAGCTGTTTTTT CASSYRAGAGTGELFF
TRBJ2-1 TRBV5-4 NA TRBD2 TGTGCCAGCAGCAAAAGGACTAGCGGGATTTCCTACAATGAGCAGTTCTTC CASSKRTSGISYNEQFF
TRBJ2-1 TRBV19 NA NA TGTGCCAGTAGTATTTTGGAGGGGTATGAGCAGTTCTTC CASSILEGYEQFF
TRBJ1-1 TRBV30 few TRBD1 TGTGCCTGGAGCTTACGATCTGGGACAGCTAGCACTGAAGCTTTCTTT CAWSLRSGTASTEAFF
TRBJ1-1 TRBV13 few NA TGTGCCAGCAGCTTGGGCCTTAACAGTGCTGAAGCTTTCTTT CASSLGLNSAEAFF
TRBJ2-2 TRBV6-1 few TRBD2 TGTGCCAGCAGTGAATTAGCGGGGGGGAGAGGGGAGCTGTTTTTT CASSELAGGRGELFF
TRBJ2-3 TRBV5-6 few TRBD1 TGTGCCAGCAGCACTGGACAGGGAACCACAGATACGCAGTATTTT CASSTGQGTTDTQYF
TRBJ1-1 TRBV25-1 NA NA TGTGCCAGCACCCCGACAGCAATGAACACTGAAGCTTTCTTT CASTPTAMNTEAFF
TRBJ1-1 TRBV6-4 NA TRBD1 TGTGCCAGCTCACCGGGACAGGGGACCACTGAAGCTTTCTTT CASSPGQGTTEAFF
TRBJ1-4 TRBV7-9 NA TRBD1 TGTGCCAGCAGCCTCGACAGGGCCCTCCTTGCAACTAATGAAAAACTGTTTTTT CASSLDRALLATNEKLFF
TRBJ1-3 TRBV6-5 NA NA TGTGCCAGCACAAAACAGGGAAGCTCTGGAAACACCATATATTTT CASTKQGSSGNTIYF
TRBJ1-1 TRBV29-1 few NA TGCAGCGTCGCCAGGGGACCCACTGAAGCTTTCTTT CSVARGPTEAFF
TRBJ1-2 TRBV6-5 few NA TGTGCCAGCAGCCTACAGGGCAGCTATGGCTACACCTTC CASSLQGSYGYTF
TRBJ1-2 TRBV11-3 NA NA TGTGCCAGCAGCCTAGACCCGACAGGAGGTGGCTACACCTTC CASSLDPTGGGYTF
TRBJ1-6 TRBV14 NA TRBD1 TGTGCCAGCAGCCCGGACAGGGTAGATTCACCCCTCCACTTT CASSPDRVDSPLHF
TRBJ1-1 TRBV7-2 NA NA TGTGCCAGCAGCTTAGATGTCAGGGGAGCTTTCTTT CASSLDVRGAFF
TRBJ1-2 TRBV6-6 NA NA TGTGCCAGCGATGTGACGGGCTATGGCTACACCTTC CASDVTGYGYTF
TRBJ1-3 TRBV30 NA NA TGTGCCTGGAGTGTAAGGGGAGGGGTGCGGAACACCATATATTTT CAWSVRGGVRNTIYF
TRBJ1-4 TRBV30 once TRBD1 TGTGCCTGGAGTGCGCAACAGGGGGCGTGGGAAAAACTGTTTTTT CAWSAQQGAWEKLFF
TRBJ1-1 TRBV11-1 NA NA TGTGCCAGCAGCCTAGTACGGGGTGCTGAAGCTTTCTTT CASSLVRGAEAFF
TRBJ1-5 TRBV28 NA NA TGTGCCATTACGGTACAGGGTTTAGGGCAGCCCCAGCATTTT CAITVQGLGQPQHF
TRBJ1-4 TRBV9 once NA TGTGCCAGCAGCCCGTCGGGAGTTATCGGTTACGAAAAACTGTTTTTT CASSPSGVIGYEKLFF
TRBJ2-5 TRBV28 NA NA TGTGCCAGCAGTTTATCATCGATCAGGGACTTGCAGACCCAGTACTTC CASSLSSIRDLQTQYF
TRBJ2-2 TRBV3-1/TRBV3-2 NA NA TGTGCCAGCCGCAGTGCAGGGGGGACCGGGGAGCTGTTTTTT CASRSAGGTGELFF
TRBJ2-1 TRBV9 NA TRBD2 TGTGCCAGCAGGATTTATAGCGGGAGGGCCCAAAATGAGCAGTTCTTC CASRIYSGRAQNEQFF
TRBJ2-1 TRBV5-1 NA NA TGCGCCAGCAGCTTCGGGTCCCCCTACAATGAGCAGTTCTTC CASSFGSPYNEQFF
TRBJ2-1 TRBV6-6 NA TRBD2 TGTGCCAGCAGTCCCGGGCGACTGGGCGGGGGGCCGATTGAGCAGTTCTTC CASSPGRLGGGPIEQFF
TRBJ2-2 TRBV4-2 NA TRBD1 TGTGCCAGCAGCCAATCGGCCAGGGGGCCCGGGGAGCTGTTTTTT CASSQSARGPGELFF
TRBJ1-5 TRBV24-1 NA TRBD1 TGTGCCACCAGTGATTATAGGACAGGGCATAATCAGCCCCAGCATTTT CATSDYRTGHNQPQHF
TRBJ1-1 TRBV29-1 NA TRBD1 TGCAGCGTTGATCTCGGACAGGGTGAAGCTTTCTTT CSVDLGQGEAFF
TRBJ2-1 TRBV28 NA NA TGTGCCAGCGGCGTACAGGGCCCTAAGTTCTTC CASGVQGPKFF
TRBJ1-4 TRBV5-1 NA NA TGTGCCAGCAGCTTTGCTAACAGGAGGGGTAATGAAAAACTGTTTTTT CASSFANRRGNEKLFF
TRBJ1-1 TRBV5-1 NA NA TGCGCCCGGGCCCCGACACAGGGTCGGACTGAAGCTTTCTTT CARAPTQGRTEAFF
TRBJ1-2 TRBV6-2/TRBV6-3 NA TRBD1 TGTGCCAGCAGCCGCGGACAGGGACTAACCTATGGCTACACCTTC CASSRGQGLTYGYTF
TRBJ1-5 TRBV19 NA TRBD1 TGTGCCAGTAGACAGGGGGCCAATCAGCCCCAGCATTTT CASRQGANQPQHF
TRBJ1-5 TRBV7-6 NA NA TGTGCCAGCAGCTTATTCCAGGGCTCAACCACTCAGCCCCAGCATTTT CASSLFQGSTTQPQHF